This T cell receptor (beta chain) emerged from a study of blood T cell repertoires in COVID-19. About the study: Some COVID-19 samples were acute and others convalescent; all came from the United States, Italy and Spain. Sources were T cells, B-cell-depleted T cells, or PBMCs; the material itself was cDNA or gDNA.

Original analysis: Amplification with reference gene primers provided the estimates of nucleated cell counts. The assay was immunoSEQ multiplex PCR, and TCRdb's table has in-frame clones only and misses some. V, J and clone size are taken as reported in that table, and D and trimming were inferred from the DNA itself. The sample records 400,000 to 550,000 clones, around 88% being singletons. The germline gives CDR1 LNHDA, CDR2 SQIVND (reference sequence). With 4 bases clipped from V and 6 bases from J, the junction kept 11 bases outside the gene matches. The CDR3 spans 17 residues. The rearrangement uses TRBV19 and TRBJ2-3; 12 bases are shared with TRBD2. Sequencing was done on a sample of peripheral blood. The receptor was derived from a woman aged 30 to 39 with acute or convalescent COVID-19. CDR3: CASSTPTTSGSADTQYF. The CDR3 bases are TGTGCCAGTAGTACACCTACGACTAGCGGGAGTGCCGATACGCAGTATTTT. Combining the CDR3 with reference TRBV19 and TRBJ2-3 gives the whole variable domain DGGITQSPKYLFRKEGQNVTLSCEQNLNHDAMYWYRQDPGQGLRLIYYSQIVNDFQKGDIAEGYSVSREKKESFPLTVTSAQKNPTAFYLCASSTPTTSGSADTQYFGPGTRLTVL.